Below, one TCR beta chain is given with its context. Its antigen is not identified. Both about-4-week and about-12-week second-dose recipients were combined. The data derive from a study of T cell responses to AZD1222 COVID-19 vaccine. The CDR3 is 17 residues long. This table comes from immunoSEQ multiplex PCR, and its TCRdb copy is limited to in-frame clones, with some not included. The sample lists approximately 46,000 clones, roughly 90% occurring once. Study-wide results and limits: The study sampled repertoires only after the peak T cell response. It was only a handful of AZD1222 recipients who were seropositive at baseline.

The source of this sequence is an adult who received the AZD1222 COVID-19 vaccine. The chain joins TRBV21-1 to TRBJ2-1; the DNA was not used to check the table's D call, TRBD2. TRBV21-1 is classified as a pseudogene. Source: peripheral blood, taken 28 days after the second AZD1222 dose. CDR3 in DNA: TGTGCCAGCAGCAAATCCACCTGGACTAGTTCCTACAATGAGCAGTTCTTC. Protein sequence: CASSKSTWTSSYNEQFF.